The 22 T cell receptor beta chains below were found in one sample sequenced in a study of OX40 agonist ivuxolimab in advanced cancers. Sequenced by immunoSEQ multiplex PCR; TCRdb stores in-frame clones only, minus some. Of about 53,000 clones in the sample, about 81% were seen once. The sequenced sample was CD4+ or CD8+ T cells sorted from blood, obtained in a trial of the OX40 agonist ivuxolimab. The source of these receptors is an adult with an advanced solid tumor such as melanoma, head and neck, liver or kidney cancer.

This chain links TRBV9 with TRBJ2-5; 7 bases are a match to TRBD2. CDR1 SGDLS and CDR2 YYNGEE come from the germline V gene. This CDR3 is built from 15 residues. With V trimmed by 4 bases and J by 4 bases, 10 bases remained unmatched. CDR3 in amino acids: CASSNRGEGRETQYF. The CDR3 DNA reads as TGTGCCAGCAGCAACCGAGGGGAGGGGAGAGAGACCCAGTACTTC. Variable domain in full (rest from reference TRBV9 and TRBJ2-5): DSGVTQTPKHLITATGQRVTLRCSPRSGDLSVYWYQQSLDQGLQFLIQYYNGEERAKGNILERFSAQQFPDLHSELNLSSLELGDSALYFCASSNRGEGRETQYFGPGTRLLVL.

This clone was detected a few times. The rearrangement links TRBV5-8 to TRBJ1-1; TRBD1 agrees at 10 bases. CDR1 is SGHTS, CDR2 YDEGEE, per germline. V lost 4 bases to trimming and J lost 1 base; unmatched junction nucleotides: 7. This CDR3 spans 16 amino acids. For the CDR3, the DNA is TGTGCCAGCAGCCCCCTTCGACAGGGGGCGAACACTGAAGCTTTCTTT. This codes for CASSPLRQGANTEAFF.

This sequence joins TRBV7-8 and TRBJ2-1, with 9 positions matching TRBD2. Germline V lookup: CDR1 SGHVS, CDR2 FQNEAQ. The J segment lost 3 bases and the V segment lost 3 bases, leaving 6 bases of the junction unmatched. This CDR3 has 16 residues. CDR3 sequence reads: CASSFRASGIYNEQFF. The CDR3 DNA sequence: TGTGCCAGCAGCTTTCGGGCTAGCGGGATCTACAATGAGCAGTTCTTC.

V and J are TRBV30 and TRBJ1-2; D is unclear. Germline V lookup: CDR1 GTSNPN, CDR2 SVGIG (reference sequence). With 2 bases removed from V and 7 bases from J, the gap between germline ends came to 17 bases. The CDR3 extends over 14 amino acids. CDR3 sequence: CAWSWSSPTGGYTF. DNA for the CDR3: TGTGCCTGGAGTTGGTCCAGCCCGACGGGTGGCTACACCTTC.

This clone was counted between two and nine times. The V and J genes are TRBV5-1 and TRBJ2-7, with 15 nucleotides matching TRBD2. In germline, CDR1 is SGHRS, CDR2 YFSETQ. This CDR3 spans 15 amino acids. The V segment lost 4 bases and the J segment 4 bases; nucleotides outside the gene matches: 3. Here the CDR3 reads CASSLGTSGRYEQYF. CDR3 DNA: TGCGCCAGCAGCCTTGGGACTAGCGGGAGGTACGAGCAGTACTTC.

The chain uses TRBV18 and TRBJ2-3, with D unresolved. Germline V gene lookup returns CDR1 KGHSH and CDR2 LQKENI. This CDR3 comprises 12 residues. Trimming cost V 3 bases and J 4 bases, with 5 bases left between them. CDR3 protein: CASSPSADTQYF. As DNA, the CDR3 is TGTGCCAGCTCACCGAGCGCAGATACGCAGTATTTT. The entire variable domain, with the rest obtained from reference TRBV18 and TRBJ2-3, is as follows: NAGVMQNPRHLVRRRGQEARLRCSPMKGHSHVYWYRQLPEEGLKFMVYLQKENIIDESGMPKERFSAEFPKEGPSILRIQQVVRGDSAAYFCASSPSADTQYFGPGTRLTVL.

The CDR3 bases are TGTGCCAGCAGTCCCCGACTAGCAGCGAACGAGCAGTACTTC. Protein: CASSPRLAANEQYF. The rearrangement links TRBV6-6 to TRBJ2-7; 7 bases map to TRBD2. With 5 bases clipped from V and 5 bases from J, the junction kept 9 bases outside the gene matches. Germline V CDR1 and CDR2: MNHNY, SVGAGI (reference sequence). The CDR3 runs to 14 residues.

The genes are TRBV5-8 and TRBJ2-2; D not resolved. Germline loops: CDR1 SGHTS, CDR2 YDEGEE. This CDR3 region has 18 residues. V was cut by 0 bases and J by 0 bases, with 15 bases left in between. The CDR3: CASSLGIWVAANTGELFF. CDR3 nucleotide sequence: TGTGCCAGCAGCTTGGGTATTTGGGTGGCAGCGAACACCGGGGAGCTGTTTTTT.

The CDR3 region has the DNA TGTGCCAGCAGCTTAGATTCCTTCGGGACAGCCAGATCCTACAATGAGCAGTTCTTC. Translated, it gives CASSLDSFGTARSYNEQFF. V gene TRBV11-3 combines with J gene TRBJ2-1; TRBD1 matches at 7 bases. CDR3 size: 19 residues. Germline V gives CDR1 SGHNT, CDR2 YENEEA. Trimming removed 0 bases from V and 1 base from J; junction bases left unmatched: 12.

In its sample, this clone was seen once. V gene TRBV11-1 combines with J gene TRBJ2-1, with 7 bases fitting TRBD2. The CDR3 loop spans 17 amino acids. The germline V gene encodes CDR1 SGHAT and CDR2 FQDESV (reference sequence). With V trimmed by 3 bases and J by 9 bases, 17 bases remained unmatched. The CDR3, as DNA: TGTGCCAGCAGCTTGGGGGGAGTCGGGGACTACTTTCGTGAGCAGTTCTTC. Its translation: CASSLGGVGDYFREQFF.

The chain uses TRBV5-1 and TRBJ1-3; tentative D call: TRBD1 (6 bases). CDR1 and CDR2 (germline): SGHRS, YFSETQ. This CDR3 region has 16 residues. Trimming cost V 4 bases and J 0 bases, with 14 bases left between them. The CDR3 nucleotides read TGCGCCAGCAGCCCTCTGGACAGTTACTCTGGAAACACCATATATTTT. Translation gives CASSPLDSYSGNTIYF. Full variable domain (outside the CDR3, taken from reference TRBV5-1 and TRBJ1-3): KAGVTQTPRYLIKTRGQQVTLSCSPISGHRSVSWYQQTPGQGLQFLFEYFSETQRNKGNFPGRFSGRQFSNSRSEMNVSTLELGDSALYLCASSPLDSYSGNTIYFGEGSWLTVV.

The V and J genes are TRBV18 and TRBJ2-1, with TRBD1 matching 10 bases. Germline lookup yields CDR1 KGHSH and CDR2 LQKENI. CDR3 size: 15 residues. The trim removed 5 bases at V and 8 bases at J, leaving 9 bases unmatched. The CDR3 bases are TGTGCCAGCTCATACCGACAGGGGGCATACTATGAGCAGTTCTTC. This encodes CASSYRQGAYYEQFF.

This clone was counted a single time. V is TRBV15 and J is TRBJ2-4; D is perhaps TRBD2 (6 bases). CDR1 is LNHNV, CDR2 YYDKDF, per germline (reference sequence). CDR3 size: 15 residues. With 5 bases removed from V and 3 bases from J, the gap between germline ends came to 14 bases. The CDR3 DNA reads as TGTGCCACCAGCGGTCGGGGGACGGGCAAAAACATTCAGTACTTC. Protein: CATSGRGTGKNIQYF.

To note about this clone: A single base separates this from a much larger clone, so it may be a read error. The chain couples TRBV5-6 to TRBJ1-2; TRBD1 matches 10 bases. CDR3 length: 13 residues. Germline CDR1 and CDR2: SGHDT and YYEEEE. V was clipped by 4 bases and J by 6 bases; unmatched bases: 3. The CDR3 region has the DNA TGTGCCAGCAGCCTGGGGACAGGGGATGGCTACACCTTC. This sequence encodes CASSLGTGDGYTF. The whole variable domain, filled in from reference TRBV5-6 and TRBJ1-2, reads DAGVTQSPTHLIKTRGQQVTLRCSPKSGHDTVSWYQQALGQGPQFIFQYYEEEERQRGNFPDRFSGHQFPNYSSELNVNALLLGDSALYLCASSLGTGDGYTFGSGTRLTVV.

This sequence joins TRBV11-1 and TRBJ2-5; 13 bases align to TRBD2. The CDR3 extends over 16 amino acids. The germline CDR1 and CDR2 sequences are SGHAT and FQDESV (reference sequence). V shed 5 bases and J 2 bases; nucleotides not matched to a gene: 5. For the CDR3, the DNA is TGTGCCAGCAGCCCTGGACTAGCGGGAGTTCAAGAGACCCAGTACTTC. It codes for CASSPGLAGVQETQYF.

The rearrangement joins TRBV29-1 to TRBJ1-2; tentative D call: TRBD1 (6 bases). Trimming left V 0 bases short and J 6 bases short, with 14 bases between. CDR1 is SQVTM, CDR2 ANQGSEA, per germline. The CDR3 has 14 residues. This CDR3 is CSVEDPRTANGYTF. As DNA, the CDR3 is TGCAGCGTTGAAGATCCTAGGACAGCTAATGGCTACACCTTC.

The chain couples TRBV15 to TRBJ2-7; no reliable D call. Trimming removed 1 base from V and 2 bases from J, with 9 bases in between. CDR3 size: 14 residues. The germline CDR1 and CDR2 sequences are LNHNV and YYDKDF (reference sequence). This CDR3 is CATSRVASTYEQYF. DNA for the CDR3: TGTGCCACCAGCAGAGTTGCGAGTACCTACGAGCAGTACTTC.

This chain uses TRBV19 with TRBJ1-2, with TRBD1 identical over 9 bases. Germline CDR1 and CDR2: LNHDA and SQIVND (reference sequence). V was pared by 6 bases and J by 4 bases, with 6 bases of the junction left unmatched. This CDR3 has 14 residues. The CDR3 loop reads CASSRGTGPYGYTF. Here the CDR3 DNA reads TGTGCCAGTAGCCGTGGGACAGGGCCCTATGGCTACACCTTC. Supplemented by reference TRBV19 and TRBJ1-2, the full variable domain reads DGGITQSPKYLFRKEGQNVTLSCEQNLNHDAMYWYRQDPGQGLRLIYYSQIVNDFQKGDIAEGYSVSREKKESFPLTVTSAQKNPTAFYLCASSRGTGPYGYTFGSGTRLTVV.

This clone was seen more than once but under ten times. The chain recombines TRBV13 with TRBJ1-1; 7 bases are a match to TRBD1. Germline V lookup: CDR1 PRHDT, CDR2 FYEKMQ (reference sequence). This CDR3 spans 12 amino acids. V lost 4 bases and J lost 8; bases outside the gene matches: 4. The CDR3 sequence is CASSSRTGEAFF. CDR3 in DNA: TGTGCCAGCAGCTCCCGGACAGGAGAAGCTTTCTTT.

This chain links TRBV7-2 with TRBJ2-3; D is possibly TRBD1 or TRBD2 (5 bases each). V was trimmed by 5 bases and J by 3 bases, leaving 15 bases between them. The length of the CDR3 is 15 residues. Germline V gene data show CDR1 as SGHTA and CDR2 as FQGNSA. The CDR3 region has the DNA TGTGCCAGCAGCGCCCTGGGACGTAGTACAGATACGCAGTATTTT. Residues: CASSALGRSTDTQYF.

V and J are TRBV6-6 and TRBJ2-7; D remains ambiguous. V lost 5 bases to trimming and J lost 5 bases, with 13 bases between them. The CDR3 has 13 residues. CDR1 and CDR2 from the germline V gene are MNHNY and SVGAGI (reference sequence). The CDR3 here is CASSESNRDEQYF. The CDR3 region has the DNA TGTGCCAGCAGTGAGAGCAATCGGGACGAGCAGTACTTC.

The rearrangement uses TRBV11-2 and TRBJ2-2; D remains unclear. The CDR3 has 14 residues. Per germline, CDR1 SGHAT and CDR2 FQNNGV. V was pared by 4 bases and J by 2 bases, with 8 bases between. CDR3 loop: CASSSNYNTGELFF. DNA for the CDR3: TGTGCCAGCAGCTCCAACTACAACACCGGGGAGCTGTTTTTT.